The 27 T cell receptor beta chains below come from one sample, sequenced in a study of shared clonotypes between healthy human individuals. Clones were read by immunoSEQ multiplex PCR, and TCRdb kept only the in-frame ones, dropping some. The data show 2,100,000 or so clones, more than 90% seen once. Sequencing input: naive CD4+ T cells sorted from blood. Subset noted: CD45RA+ positively selected. The receptors here all came from a man between 18 and 29 years old in good health.

As for this clone: The same CDR3 is also encoded by other DNA sequences in this sample. The CDR3, as DNA: TGCAGCGTTGGGGGGGACAGACTGAACACTGAAGCTTTCTTT. This gives the protein CSVGGDRLNTEAFF. The chain carries TRBV29-1 and TRBJ1-1; 7 bases map to TRBD1. The CDR3 loop spans 14 amino acids. CDR1 is SQVTM, CDR2 ANQGSEA, per germline. V shed 4 bases, J shed 0 bases, and the junction held 5 bases outside the gene matches.

The chain recombines TRBV6-6 with TRBJ2-7; 7 nucleotides agree with TRBD2. The V and J ends lost 6 bases and 5 bases, in that order; junction bases with no gene match: 10. The germline V gene encodes CDR1 MNHNY and CDR2 SVGAGI (reference sequence). The CDR3 runs 14 residues. CDR3 amino acids: CASRKAGYDHEQYF. The DNA for the CDR3 is TGTGCCAGCAGGAAAGCGGGATACGATCACGAGCAGTACTTC.

In its sample, this clone was seen once. This CDR3 is CASSSLAHLSGANVLTF. The DNA of the CDR3 is TGCGCCAGCAGCTCCCTTGCGCACCTCTCTGGGGCCAACGTCCTGACTTTC. The gene calls are TRBV5-1 and TRBJ2-6; D not resolved. Trimming took 3 bases from V and 0 from J, leaving 13 bases between them. The germline gives CDR1 SGHRS, CDR2 YFSETQ. The CDR3 spans 17 residues.

The chain has TRBV18 and TRBJ2-3, with 7 bases fitting TRBD2. V dropped 4 bases and J dropped 4; count of bases not matched to a gene: 11. CDR1 is KGHSH and CDR2 is LQKENI in the germline V gene. This CDR3 is built from 16 residues. CDR3 sequence: CASSLVRLAVADTQYF. The CDR3 bases are TGTGCCAGCTCACTTGTCCGACTAGCTGTCGCAGATACGCAGTATTTT.

The chain links TRBV13 to TRBJ2-7; D call uncertain. V lost 5 bases and J lost 0, with 17 bases in between. This CDR3 is built from 16 residues. The germline gives CDR1 PRHDT, CDR2 FYEKMQ (reference sequence). The CDR3 is CASSLLEWDLSYEQYF. The DNA for the CDR3 is TGTGCCAGCAGCCTATTAGAATGGGATCTCTCCTACGAGCAGTACTTC. Using reference TRBV13 and TRBJ2-7 for the parts outside the CDR3, the full variable domain is AAGVIQSPRHLIKEKRETATLKCYPIPRHDTVYWYQQGPGQDPQFLISFYEKMQSDKGSIPDRFSAQQFSDYHSELNMSSLELGDSALYFCASSLLEWDLSYEQYFGPGTRLTVT.

The V call is TRBV6-1, the J call TRBJ2-7; 8 positions agree with TRBD2. Germline CDR1 and CDR2: MNHNS and SASEGT. The length of the CDR3 is 15 residues. The ends lost 7 bases at V and 6 bases at J; junction bases unmatched: 14. The CDR3 loop is CASNRPGLVASEQYF. The CDR3 DNA is TGTGCCAGCAACAGACCGGGACTAGTGGCTTCCGAGCAGTACTTC.

The chain's CDR3 is CASSLDWGPGANVLTF. For the CDR3, the DNA is TGTGCCAGCAGCTTAGATTGGGGGCCCGGGGCCAACGTCCTGACTTTC. The genes are TRBV7-6 and TRBJ2-6; the D gene is possibly TRBD1 (6 bases). Trimming took 1 base from V and 4 from J, leaving 11 bases between them. Germline CDR1 SGHVS, CDR2 FNYEAQ. The CDR3 is 16 amino acids.

The chain recombines TRBV5-1 with TRBJ1-4; possibly TRBD1 for D (5 bases). Trimming shortened V by 6 bases and J by 5 bases, and 14 bases separated the two germline ends. CDR3 length: 14 amino acids. CDR1 and CDR2 (germline): SGHRS, YFSETQ. The CDR3 DNA sequence: TGCGCCAGCAACCCGACAGAAAGAAATGAAAAACTGTTTTTT. Translation: CASNPTERNEKLFF.

V and J are TRBV10-3 and TRBJ2-7; 8 bases match TRBD1. Germline V gene data show CDR1 as ENHRY and CDR2 as SYGVKD. This CDR3 has 16 amino acids. J lost 0 bases, V lost 3 bases, and 7 bases had no gene match. The CDR3 protein is CAISDSRTGPSYEQYF. The CDR3 DNA reads as TGTGCCATCAGTGATTCCAGGACAGGGCCCTCCTACGAGCAGTACTTC.

This clone was seen once. The chain links TRBV19 to TRBJ2-7, with D tentatively TRBD2 (5 bases). CDR1 and CDR2 (germline): LNHDA, SQIVND (reference sequence). Between the trimmed V and J ends, which lost 7 bases and 2 bases, there was a span of 15 bases. CDR3 size: 14 residues. The CDR3 loop reads CASKARAFAYEQYF. The CDR3 DNA reads TGTGCCAGTAAGGCGCGGGCTTTCGCCTACGAGCAGTACTTC.

The chain joins TRBV4-1 to TRBJ2-4; D might be TRBD1 (6 bases). The CDR3 has 17 amino acids. Germline V gene lookup returns CDR1 MGHRA and CDR2 YSYEKL. V shed 1 base and J shed 3 bases, with 16 bases lying between them. This chain's CDR3 is CASSQVWAPGVKNIQYF. The DNA for the CDR3 is TGCGCCAGCAGCCAAGTTTGGGCGCCAGGGGTCAAAAACATTCAGTACTTC.

The chain uses TRBV10-3 and TRBJ1-6; 7 positions agree with TRBD1. This CDR3 spans 15 amino acids. The germline V gene has CDR1 ENHRY and CDR2 SYGVKD. V shed 6 bases, J shed 6 bases, and the junction held 8 bases outside the gene matches. The CDR3 sequence: CAIRPGQASNSPLHF. The DNA of the CDR3 is TGTGCCATCAGACCCGGACAGGCTAGTAATTCACCCCTCCACTTT.

V is TRBV6-1 and J is TRBJ1-1; D ambiguous. Germline loops: CDR1 MNHNS, CDR2 SASEGT. Trimming removed 4 bases at V and 4 bases at J, with 10 bases between. The CDR3 length is 13 residues. The chain's CDR3 is CASSAGRTTEAFF. The CDR3 DNA sequence: TGTGCCAGCAGTGCAGGACGGACCACTGAAGCTTTCTTT.

The chain combines TRBV4-1 with TRBJ2-2, with D possibly TRBD2 on 6 matching bases. The CDR3 totals 16 residues. CDR1 is MGHRA, CDR2 YSYEKL, per germline. The germline V and J ends were trimmed by 1 base and 1 base, with 10 bases remaining between them. This CDR3 is CASSQVGTGNTGELFF. The CDR3 DNA follows: TGCGCCAGCAGCCAAGTAGGGACTGGGAACACCGGGGAGCTGTTTTTT.

V is TRBV7-2 and J is TRBJ2-2; 8 bases are a match to TRBD2. This CDR3 contains 15 residues. CDR1 is SGHTA and CDR2 is FQGNSA in the germline V gene. J lost 4 bases, V lost 5 bases, and 6 bases had no gene match. CDR3 nucleotides: TGTGCCAGCAGCCCCACTAGCGGTAGCACCGGGGAGCTGTTTTTT. This codes for CASSPTSGSTGELFF.

The rearrangement joins TRBV5-1 to TRBJ2-5; 8 bases agree with TRBD2. With V trimmed by 4 bases and J by 4 bases, 12 bases remained unmatched. CDR1 and CDR2 (germline): SGHRS, YFSETQ. This CDR3 contains 16 residues. CDR3 protein: CASSVLAGPPGETQYF. CDR3 coding DNA: TGCGCCAGCAGCGTCCTAGCGGGCCCCCCAGGAGAGACCCAGTACTTC.

This clone has a single count. The V gene is TRBV4-2, the J gene TRBJ2-5; 12 bases align to TRBD2. This CDR3 spans 16 amino acids. V was pared by 1 base and J by 5 bases, with 5 bases of the junction left unmatched. Germline-derived CDR1 and CDR2 are LGHNA and YNFKEQ. CDR3 sequence reads: CASSQASSGGVETQYF. The CDR3 DNA reads TGTGCCAGCAGCCAAGCATCTAGCGGGGGGGTGGAGACCCAGTACTTC.

The rearrangement links TRBV10-3 to TRBJ2-1, with 7 bases fitting TRBD1. The germline V gene has CDR1 ENHRY and CDR2 SYGVKD. V shed 3 bases, J shed 7 bases, and the junction held 15 bases outside the gene matches. This CDR3 contains 17 residues. The CDR3 protein is CAISDPGQAKRENEQFF. The CDR3 bases are TGTGCCATCAGTGACCCTGGACAGGCGAAAAGGGAAAATGAGCAGTTCTTC.

On this clone itself: Other DNA sequences in this sample translate to the same CDR3. The chain couples TRBV5-1 to TRBJ1-2; D is unclear. The V end was cut by 0 bases, the J end by 4 bases, with 7 bases between. The CDR3 is made up of 13 amino acids. Germline values: CDR1 SGHRS, CDR2 YFSETQ. The CDR3 DNA reads TGCGCCAGCAGCTTGGCCGGAGTCTATGGCTACACCTTC. Translating it yields CASSLAGVYGYTF.

The chain carries TRBV9 and TRBJ2-2; 16 nucleotides align to TRBD2. This CDR3 comprises 16 residues. V dropped 4 bases and J dropped 7; count of bases not matched to a gene: 4. Germline CDR1 SGDLS, CDR2 YYNGEE. The CDR3 spells CASSPGLAGGNGELFF. The CDR3 nucleotides read TGTGCCAGCAGCCCGGGACTAGCGGGAGGGAACGGGGAGCTGTTTTTT.

The chain is built from TRBV7-2 and TRBJ1-2; D possibly corresponds to TRBD1 (5 bases). Trimming stripped 1 base from V and 4 bases from J, with 16 bases between. The germline CDR1 and CDR2 sequences are SGHTA and FQGNSA. The CDR3 has 16 amino acids. The CDR3 reads CASSLDPGREFYGYTF. CDR3 nucleotide sequence: TGTGCCAGCAGCTTAGATCCGGGACGAGAGTTCTATGGCTACACCTTC. The whole variable domain, remainder taken from reference TRBV7-2 and TRBJ1-2, is GAGVSQSPSNKVTEKGKDVELRCDPISGHTALYWYRQSLGQGLEFLIYFQGNSAPDKSGLPSDRFSAERTGGSVSTLTIQRTQQEDSAVYLCASSLDPGREFYGYTFGSGTRLTVV.

Regarding this clone: This sample includes further DNA sequences coding for the same CDR3. The rearrangement uses TRBV20-1 and TRBJ2-7, with 7 positions matching TRBD2. CDR1 is DFQATT and CDR2 is SNEGSKA in the germline V gene (reference sequence). The CDR3 totals 11 residues. Trimming at V came to 5 bases and at J to 2 bases, leaving 0 bases not matched to a gene. CDR3 sequence reads: CSAAGAYEQYF. The CDR3, as DNA: TGCAGTGCTGCGGGAGCCTACGAGCAGTACTTC.

V is TRBV21-1 and J is TRBJ1-5; the table gives TRBD1 as D, unverified against the DNA. TRBV21-1 is noted as a pseudogene. The CDR3 is 18 amino acids. This CDR3 is CASSKVGRTRTYNQPQHF. The CDR3 DNA follows: TGTGCCAGCAGCAAAGTAGGAAGGACACGGACCTACAATCAGCCCCAGCATTTT.

This clone showed up just once. CDR3 sequence: CASSSKDQPQHF. For the CDR3, the DNA is TGTGCCAGCAGCTCGAAGGATCAGCCCCAGCATTTT. The chain links TRBV7-3 to TRBJ1-5; D gene ambiguous. V was shortened by 4 bases and J by 5 bases, with 6 bases between the two germline ends. This CDR3 is built from 12 residues. Germline V gene data show CDR1 as SGHTA and CDR2 as FQGTGA.

This clone was observed once. The V and J genes are TRBV5-4 and TRBJ2-3; D might be TRBD2 (6 bases). Germline CDR1 is SGHNT and CDR2 is YYREEE (reference sequence). Trimming left V 6 bases short and J 6 bases short, with 17 bases between. The CDR3 has 14 amino acids. The chain's CDR3 is CASTPGGSIDTQYF. For the CDR3, the DNA is TGTGCCAGCACGCCTGGAGGGAGCATCGATACGCAGTATTTT.

CDR3 loop: CSQGPGETQYF. CDR3 bases: TGCAGTCAGGGCCCGGGGGAGACCCAGTACTTC. The V call is TRBV20-1, the J call TRBJ2-5; D may be TRBD1 or TRBD2 (5 bases each). The CDR3 runs to 11 residues. The V gene lost 8 bases and the J gene lost 5 bases, with 12 bases spanning the gap. The germline V gene has CDR1 DFQATT and CDR2 SNEGSKA (reference sequence).

The rearrangement joins TRBV4-1 to TRBJ2-3; 9 nucleotides line up with TRBD2. Germline V CDR1 and CDR2: MGHRA, YSYEKL. V was clipped by 4 bases and J by 1 base; unmatched bases: 3. The CDR3 has 15 residues. The CDR3 DNA sequence: TGCGCCAGCAGCCCGTGGACTAGCGGCACAGATACGCAGTATTTT. As protein: CASSPWTSGTDTQYF.